What follows are 3 T cell receptor beta chains derived from one specimen sequenced in a study of blood T cell repertoires in COVID-19. The protocol was immunoSEQ multiplex PCR, while the TCRdb copy is restricted to in-frame clones and leaves out a portion. The repertoire has about 120,000 clones, 90% of them found once; the top ten carry approximately 1.7%. The sample comprised peripheral blood. The receptor source for this set is a human donor with active COVID-19. The donor label of this sample is uncertain.

J is TRBJ1-5 and V is TRBV7-8; perhaps TRBD1 as D (6 bases). Germline CDR1 reads SGHVS; CDR2 reads FQNEAQ. The V end lost 6 bases, the J end lost 5 bases, and 8 bases lay between the germline ends. The CDR3 loop spans 12 amino acids. The chain's CDR3 is CASRQGDQPQHF. The CDR3 DNA reads as TGTGCCAGCAGACAGGGAGATCAGCCCCAGCATTTT. Filled out from reference TRBV7-8 and TRBJ1-5, the complete variable domain reads GAGVSQSPRYKVAKRGQDVALRCDPISGHVSLFWYQQALGQGPEFLTYFQNEAQLDKSGLPSDRFFAERPEGSVSTLKIQRTQQEDSAVYLCASRQGDQPQHFGDGTRLSIL.

The chain joins TRBV5-5 to TRBJ1-4; the D is unclear. The V gene lost 0 bases and the J gene lost 8 bases, with 8 bases spanning the gap. The CDR3 is made up of 13 amino acids. Per germline, CDR1 SGHKS and CDR2 YYEKEE (reference sequence). This CDR3 reads CASSLVLEEKLFF. For the CDR3, the DNA is TGTGCCAGCAGCTTGGTTCTGGAGGAAAAACTGTTTTTT.

The chain combines TRBV6-7 with TRBJ1-6; D possibly corresponds to TRBD1 (6 bases). TRBV6-7 is labeled an ORF, and its function is uncertain. Deletions cut 7 bases from V and 0 bases from J, with 19 bases between. The CDR3 is made up of 18 amino acids. DNA of the CDR3: TGTGCCAGCACCGCACCGGGACACTCTTACTCCTATAATTCACCCCTCCACTTT. It yields the protein CASTAPGHSYSYNSPLHF.